A single sample is the source of the 26 T cell receptor beta chains below, sequenced in a study of blood T cells in healthy people across ages. Primers used in a second PCR of about 7 to 12 cycles were a sample-barcoded 5' primer and a J-beta primer mix. TCRdb analysed the 5' RACE reads with MiXCR anew, one entry per CDR3 protein. The data contain approximately 940,000 distinct CDR3 sequences, roughly 50% of them singletons. The sample consisted of blood. Receptors were obtained from a man aged 25 to 40 in good health.

This clonotype was observed a handful of times. The rearrangement links TRBV13 to TRBJ1-5, with TRBD1 as a possible D gene (6 bases). Between the trimmed V and J ends, which lost 5 bases and 7 bases, there was a span of 15 bases. This CDR3 has 14 residues. CDR1 is PRHDT and CDR2 is FYEKMQ in the germline V gene (reference sequence). In nucleotides, the CDR3 is TGTGCCAGCAGCCAAGGGCGGGGGCACCAGCCCCAGCATTTT. Translated: CASSQGRGHQPQHF.

The J gene is TRBJ2-1, the V gene TRBV7-2, with a weak D call TRBD1 (5 bases). Deletions cut 0 bases from V and 3 bases from J, with 9 bases between. CDR3 length: 15 residues. Per germline, CDR1 SGHTA and CDR2 FQGNSA. CDR3 nucleotide sequence: TGTGCCAGCAGCTTAGCGCAGGGTTTCTACAATGAGCAGTTCTTC. Its protein product is CASSLAQGFYNEQFF. Complete variable domain (other parts from reference TRBV7-2 and TRBJ2-1): GAGVSQSPSNKVTEKGKDVELRCDPISGHTALYWYRQSLGQGLEFLIYFQGNSAPDKSGLPSDRFSAERTGGSVSTLTIQRTQQEDSAVYLCASSLAQGFYNEQFFGPGTRLTVL.

This clonotype was detected only a few times. J is TRBJ1-4 and V is TRBV20-1; perhaps TRBD1 as D (5 bases). This CDR3 has 14 residues. The V and J ends lost 2 bases and 3 bases respectively, with 10 bases between them. Per germline, CDR1 DFQATT and CDR2 SNEGSKA (reference sequence). The CDR3 here is CSARSRGSNEKLFF. CDR3 coding DNA: TGCAGTGCTAGATCAAGGGGATCTAATGAAAAACTGTTTTTT.

This clonotype has just a few counts. The chain couples TRBV10-3 to TRBJ2-7; 7 nucleotides match TRBD1. V shed 5 bases, J shed 0 bases, and the junction held 7 bases outside the gene matches. The CDR3 covers 15 residues. Germline CDR1 and CDR2: ENHRY and SYGVKD. CDR3 in DNA: TGTGCCATCAGTAAAACGACAGGGAGCTCCTACGAGCAGTACTTC. Translation gives CAISKTTGSSYEQYF.

The V gene is TRBV6-1, the J gene TRBJ1-2; 7 bases map to TRBD1. The CDR3 sequence is 15 residues long. V lost 0 bases, J lost 2 bases, and 3 bases stayed unmatched. Germline CDR1 MNHNS, CDR2 SASEGT. As DNA, the CDR3 is TGTGCCAGCAGTGAAGCTACAGGGGCAAACTATGGCTACACCTTC. Its protein is CASSEATGANYGYTF.

Of note for this clonotype: Since a much larger clone is just one base distant, this may be a read error. The rearrangement uses TRBV29-1 and TRBJ2-3; 7 bases agree with TRBD2. The germline V gene encodes CDR1 SQVTM and CDR2 ANQGSEA. This CDR3 comprises 14 residues. Unmatched junction bases numbered 8, after V lost 7 bases and J lost 1 base. DNA for the CDR3: TGCAGCGCTGGAGAGCGGGGCTGCACAGATACGCAGTATTTT. Its translation: CSAGERGCTDTQYF.

The chain links TRBV28 to TRBJ2-7; D perhaps matches TRBD1 (5 bases). Looked up from germline, CDR1 is MDHEN and CDR2 is SYDVKM. This CDR3 region has 15 residues. V was pared by 3 bases and J by 2 bases, with 14 bases between. Here the CDR3 reads CASSFVTGAAYEQYF. CDR3 DNA sequence: TGTGCCAGCAGTTTTGTTACAGGCGCCGCCTACGAGCAGTACTTC.

The rearrangement joins TRBV6-2 or TRBV6-3 to TRBJ2-1; D is uncertain. This CDR3 comprises 12 residues. Germline V lookup: CDR1 MNHEY, CDR2 SVGEGT. V shed 6 bases and J shed 13 bases, with 16 bases lying between them. The CDR3 loop reads CASSHSNWIQFF. The CDR3 DNA reads as TGTGCCAGCAGCCACTCCAACTGGATTCAGTTCTTC.

The CDR3 bases are TGTGCCAGCAGCTTAAGACGCGGGACCTACAATGAGCAGTTCTTC. Encoded protein: CASSLRRGTYNEQFF. The V and J genes are TRBV7-9 and TRBJ2-1; a weak D match, TRBD2 (6 bases). Trimming cost V 2 bases and J 2 bases, with 10 bases left between them. The CDR3 is made up of 15 amino acids. Germline V gene lookup returns CDR1 SEHNR and CDR2 FQNEAQ (reference sequence).

The chain has TRBV10-3 and TRBJ1-1, with D uncertain. The V and J ends lost 4 bases and 0 bases respectively, with 9 bases between them. The CDR3 has 14 amino acids. CDR1 is ENHRY and CDR2 is SYGVKD in the germline V gene. The CDR3 nucleotides read TGTGCCATCAGTGTCCCGGGTGTGAACACTGAAGCTTTCTTT. Amino acids: CAISVPGVNTEAFF.

This chain uses TRBV15 with TRBJ1-6, with D maybe TRBD1 (6 bases). V was clipped by 3 bases and J by 5 bases, with 11 bases between them. From germline, CDR1 is LNHNV and CDR2 YYDKDF (reference sequence). The CDR3 loop spans 15 amino acids. CDR3 DNA sequence: TGTGCCACCAGCAGTTCCGGGACAAATAATTCACCCCTCCACTTT. The encoded protein is CATSSSGTNNSPLHF.

This clonotype has just a few counts. The chain recombines TRBV20-1 with TRBJ1-2; no firm D call. The V gene's germline CDR1 is DFQATT and CDR2 SNEGSKA (reference sequence). The V end lost 4 bases, the J end lost 5 bases, and 14 bases lay between the germline ends. CDR3 length: 13 residues. The CDR3 reads CSAKLEDTYGYTF. CDR3 DNA sequence: TGCAGTGCTAAGTTGGAAGATACTTATGGCTACACCTTC.

V gene TRBV7-9 combines with J gene TRBJ2-7, with D perhaps matching TRBD1 (5 bases). The CDR3 is 18 amino acids. Germline V lookup: CDR1 SEHNR, CDR2 FQNEAQ (reference sequence). V was shortened by 2 bases and J by 7 bases, with 27 bases between the two germline ends. The CDR3 DNA sequence: TGTGCCAGCAGCTTACCCAAAATTGGGGCAGGGAAGGGGTATGAGCAGTACTTC. Translation gives CASSLPKIGAGKGYEQYF.

The J gene is TRBJ2-4, the V gene TRBV5-1; 10 nucleotides line up with TRBD1. CDR1 SGHRS and CDR2 YFSETQ come from the germline V gene. The length of the CDR3 is 16 residues. The ends lost 0 bases at V and 3 bases at J; junction bases unmatched: 3. The CDR3 region has the DNA TGCGCCAGCAGCTTGGGGGACAGGGGTGTCAAAAACATTCAGTACTTC. This codes for CASSLGDRGVKNIQYF.

The CDR3 spells CASTTTGTSGGSYEQYF. The CDR3 region has the DNA TGTGCCAGCACCACTACCGGGACTAGCGGGGGCTCCTACGAGCAGTACTTC. The rearrangement uses TRBV28 and TRBJ2-7; TRBD2 matches at 14 bases. The germline V gene has CDR1 MDHEN and CDR2 SYDVKM. V lost 7 bases, J lost 0 bases, and 8 bases stayed unmatched. The CDR3 runs to 17 residues.

V is TRBV12-3 or TRBV12-4 and J is TRBJ2-1, with TRBD2 matching 11 bases. V shed 0 bases, J shed 7 bases, and the junction held 5 bases outside the gene matches. CDR3 length: 16 amino acids. The CDR3 nucleotides are TGTGCCAGCAGTTTAGCGCTGTCTAGCGGGGGGAATGAGCAGTTCTTC. Translated, it gives CASSLALSSGGNEQFF.

This clonotype was recorded once. The rearrangement uses TRBV7-8 and TRBJ2-1, with a possible D match to TRBD2 (6 bases). The CDR3 spans 14 residues. Trimming pared 11 bases from V and 4 bases from J, leaving 18 bases between. Looked up from germline, CDR1 is SGHVS and CDR2 is FQNEAQ. In nucleotides, the CDR3 is TGTGCCTCCAGAGGAGGACTACCATACAATGAGCAGTTCTTC. Translating it yields CASRGGLPYNEQFF. The full variable domain, in which reference TRBV7-8 and TRBJ2-1 provide the parts outside the CDR3, is GAGVSQSPRYKVAKRGQDVALRCDPISGHVSLFWYQQALGQGPEFLTYFQNEAQLDKSGLPSDRFFAERPEGSVSTLKIQRTQQEDSAVYLCASRGGLPYNEQFFGPGTRLTVL.

As concerns this clonotype: At one boundary the junction diverges from the germline segment, which might be a read error. This chain connects TRBV6-5 to TRBJ2-1, with 8 bases lining up with TRBD2. This CDR3 spans 17 amino acids. Germline V gives CDR1 MNHEY, CDR2 SVGAGI. CDR3 coding DNA: TGTGCCAGCAATTACCAGGCTAACGGGGGGGTATACAATGAGCAGTTCTTC. This gives the protein CASNYQANGGVYNEQFF.

This chain connects TRBV3-1 to TRBJ2-4; TRBD2 aligns across 12 bases. The J call is doubtful: the DNA matches TRBJ2-7 better. The CDR3 is 15 residues long. CDR1 and CDR2 from the germline V gene are LGHDT and YNNKEL (reference sequence). The CDR3 here is CASSQTSGGRYEQYF. The DNA of the CDR3 is TGTGCCAGCAGCCAAACTAGCGGGGGGCGGTACGAGCAGTACTTC.

The chain employs TRBV14 and TRBJ2-3, with 7 positions matching TRBD1. The germline V gene has CDR1 SGHDN and CDR2 FVKESK. V lost 1 base, J lost 3 bases, and 4 bases stayed unmatched. The CDR3 has 15 residues. Here the CDR3 DNA reads TGTGCCAGCAGCCAAGTGAGGGGGCTGACAGATACGCAGTATTTT. This gives the protein CASSQVRGLTDTQYF.

The V gene is TRBV29-1, the J gene TRBJ1-1; D is uncertain. CDR3 size: 14 residues. CDR1 is SQVTM and CDR2 is ANQGSEA in the germline V gene. V lost 3 bases and J 1 base, leaving 12 bases between the germline ends. The CDR3 loop is CSVDPGRRNTEAFF. For the CDR3, the DNA is TGCAGCGTTGATCCGGGAAGGCGGAACACTGAAGCTTTCTTT.

This clonotype was observed a handful of times. CDR3 nucleotides: TGTGCCAGCTCCTTGGGACAATCTATAAGTGGCTACACCTTC. As protein: CASSLGQSISGYTF. The rearrangement uses TRBV18 and TRBJ1-2; possibly TRBD1 for D (6 bases). The V gene lost 6 bases and the J gene lost 7 bases, with 18 bases spanning the gap. CDR1 is KGHSH and CDR2 is LQKENI in the germline V gene. The CDR3 spans 14 residues.

This clonotype came up a few times. The chain uses TRBV20-1 and TRBJ2-5; tentatively, D is TRBD2 (5 bases). The J call is in doubt because the DNA end fits TRBJ2-7 better. Germline CDR1 reads DFQATT; CDR2 reads SNEGSKA (reference sequence). This CDR3 is built from 15 residues. In DNA, the CDR3 is TGCAGTGCTAGGGCGCCCGCGGGTTGGAGCAACGAGCAGTACTTC. Protein product: CSARAPAGWSNEQYF.

Turning to this clonotype: Its ends do not fully match the called genes, so a read error is possible. The chain joins TRBV20-1 to TRBJ1-1, with a weak D call TRBD1 (5 bases). The CDR3 covers 13 residues. Germline CDR1 is DFQATT and CDR2 is SNEGSKA (reference sequence). For the CDR3, the DNA is TGCGGTGCTAGGATCGGGGGTACCACTGAAGCTTTCTTT. It codes for CGARIGGTTEAFF.

A single count supports this clonotype. The chain is built from TRBV12-3 or TRBV12-4 and TRBJ2-1; D not resolved. This CDR3 has 11 residues. V was trimmed by 2 bases and J by 13 bases, leaving 9 bases between them. The CDR3 DNA is TGTGCCAGCAGTTTAACGGACCCCCAGTTCTTC. Translation gives CASSLTDPQFF.

The J gene is TRBJ2-1, the V gene TRBV12-3 or TRBV12-4, with D perhaps being TRBD1 or TRBD2 (5 bases each). CDR3 length: 16 amino acids. V lost 1 base and J 7 bases, leaving 17 bases between the germline ends. The CDR3 bases are TGTGCCAGCAGTTTAGTCGCACTGGGACGTAGAAATGAGCAGTTCTTC. Its protein is CASSLVALGRRNEQFF.